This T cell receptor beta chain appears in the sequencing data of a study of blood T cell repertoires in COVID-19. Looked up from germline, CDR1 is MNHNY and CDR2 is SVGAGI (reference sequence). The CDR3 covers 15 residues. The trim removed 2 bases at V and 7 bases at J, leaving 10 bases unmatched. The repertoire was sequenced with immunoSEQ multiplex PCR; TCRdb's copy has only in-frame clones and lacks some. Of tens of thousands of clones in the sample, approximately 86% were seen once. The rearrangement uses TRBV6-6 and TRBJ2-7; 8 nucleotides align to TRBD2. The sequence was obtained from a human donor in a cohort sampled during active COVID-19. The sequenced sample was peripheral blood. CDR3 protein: CASSYPPGGRDEQYF. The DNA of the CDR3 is TGTGCCAGCAGTTACCCGCCGGGGGGGAGAGATGAGCAGTACTTC.